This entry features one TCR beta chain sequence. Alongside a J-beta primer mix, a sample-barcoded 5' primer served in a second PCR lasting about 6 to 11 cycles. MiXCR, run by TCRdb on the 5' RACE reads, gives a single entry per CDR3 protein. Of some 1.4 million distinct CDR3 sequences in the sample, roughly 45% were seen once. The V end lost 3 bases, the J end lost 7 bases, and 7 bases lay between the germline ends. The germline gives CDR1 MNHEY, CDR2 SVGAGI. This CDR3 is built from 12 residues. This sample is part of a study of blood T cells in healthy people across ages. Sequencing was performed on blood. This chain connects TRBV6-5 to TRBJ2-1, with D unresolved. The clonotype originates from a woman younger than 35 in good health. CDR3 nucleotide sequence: TGTGCCAGCAGTTATCGACGGAATGAGCAGTTCTTC. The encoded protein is CASSYRRNEQFF.